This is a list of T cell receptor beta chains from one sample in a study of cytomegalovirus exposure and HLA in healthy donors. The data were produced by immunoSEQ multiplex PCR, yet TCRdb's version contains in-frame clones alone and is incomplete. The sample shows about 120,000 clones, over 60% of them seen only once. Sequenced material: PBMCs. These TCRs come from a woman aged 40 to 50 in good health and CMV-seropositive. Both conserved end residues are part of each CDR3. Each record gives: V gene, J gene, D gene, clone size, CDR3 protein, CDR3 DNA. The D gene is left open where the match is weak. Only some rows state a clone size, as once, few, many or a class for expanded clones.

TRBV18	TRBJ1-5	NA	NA	CASSPVADYQPQHF	TGTGCCAGCTCACCGGTGGCAGATTATCAGCCCCAGCATTTT
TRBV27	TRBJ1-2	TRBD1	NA	CASSWDRALNYGYTF	TGTGCCAGCAGTTGGGACAGGGCGCTTAACTATGGCTACACCTTC
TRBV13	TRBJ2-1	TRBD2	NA	CASSPLAGGLDNEQFF	TGTGCCAGCAGCCCACTAGCGGGAGGTTTGGACAATGAGCAGTTCTTC
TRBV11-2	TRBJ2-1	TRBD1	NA	CASSSRDSEQFF	TGTGCCAGCAGCTCCCGGGACAGTGAGCAGTTCTTC
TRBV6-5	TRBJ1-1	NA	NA	CASSYPGQTNTEAFF	TGTGCCAGCAGTTACCCGGGACAAACGAACACTGAAGCTTTCTTT
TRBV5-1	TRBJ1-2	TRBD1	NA	CASSPRLTGQANYGYTF	TGCGCCAGCAGCCCCAGACTGACAGGGCAAGCTAACTATGGCTACACCTTC
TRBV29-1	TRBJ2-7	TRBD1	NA	CSVQMTGGEEQYF	TGCAGCGTTCAAATGACAGGGGGGGAAGAGCAGTACTTC
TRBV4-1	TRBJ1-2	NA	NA	CASSQPGTGSGYTF	TGCGCCAGCAGCCAACCGGGAACAGGGAGCGGCTACACCTTC
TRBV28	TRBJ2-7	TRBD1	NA	CASSFFKGQKYEQYF	TGTGCCAGCAGTTTTTTTAAGGGACAGAAATATGAGCAGTACTTC
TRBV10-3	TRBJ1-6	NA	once	CAISENPDNSPLHF	TGTGCCATCAGTGAAAATCCAGATAATTCACCCCTCCACTTT
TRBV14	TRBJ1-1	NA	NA	CASSQDWGGARTEAFF	TGTGCCAGCAGCCAAGATTGGGGGGGGGCTCGGACTGAAGCTTTCTTT
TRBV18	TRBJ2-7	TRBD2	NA	CASSPGLAGADEQYF	TGTGCCAGCTCACCGGGGCTAGCGGGAGCCGACGAGCAGTACTTC
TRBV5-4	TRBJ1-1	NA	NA	CASSGGGGLTRTEAFF	TGTGCCAGCAGCGGAGGGGGGGGCCTAACGAGGACTGAAGCTTTCTTT
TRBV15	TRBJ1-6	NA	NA	CATSRERENSPLHF	TGTGCCACCAGCCGGGAGAGGGAAAATTCACCCCTCCACTTT
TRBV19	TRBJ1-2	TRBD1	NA	CASSHRDREGYTF	TGTGCCAGTAGCCACCGGGACAGGGAAGGCTACACCTTC
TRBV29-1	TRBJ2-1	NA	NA	CSVPGLNEQFF	TGCAGCGTTCCGGGACTCAATGAGCAGTTCTTC
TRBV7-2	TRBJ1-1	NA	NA	CASSYRQTNTEAFF	TGTGCCAGCAGTTACAGACAGACGAACACTGAAGCTTTCTTT
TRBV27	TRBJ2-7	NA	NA	CASSYDTSYEQYF	TGTGCCAGCAGTTACGACACCTCCTACGAGCAGTACTTC
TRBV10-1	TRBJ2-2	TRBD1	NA	CASSDGGTGSSGELFF	TGCGCCAGCAGTGATGGGGGGACAGGGTCGTCCGGGGAGCTGTTTTTT
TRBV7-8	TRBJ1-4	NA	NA	CASSPYRAANEKLFF	TGTGCCAGCAGCCCCTACAGGGCAGCTAATGAAAAACTGTTTTTT
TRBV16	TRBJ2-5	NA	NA	CASSQFQGFVETQYF	TGTGCCAGCAGCCAATTTCAGGGGTTCGTCGAGACCCAGTACTTC
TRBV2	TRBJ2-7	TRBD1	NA	CASKGQGVHEQYF	TGTGCCAGTAAGGGACAGGGAGTCCACGAGCAGTACTTC
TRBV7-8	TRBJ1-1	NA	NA	CASSLAKSGTEAFF	TGTGCCAGCAGCTTAGCTAAGTCAGGGACTGAAGCTTTCTTT
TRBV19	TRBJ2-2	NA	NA	CASSGEGDTGELFF	TGTGCCAGTAGCGGTGAGGGCGACACCGGGGAGCTGTTTTTT
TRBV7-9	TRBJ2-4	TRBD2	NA	CASSSRTGLAGGLDIQYF	TGTGCCAGCAGCTCCCGTACGGGACTAGCGGGGGGACTCGACATTCAGTACTTC
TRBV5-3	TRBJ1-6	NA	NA	CARSLKDTRSYNSPLHF	TGTGCCAGAAGCTTGAAGGACACCCGCTCCTATAATTCACCCCTCCACTTT
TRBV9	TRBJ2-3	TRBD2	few	CASSILTSEDTQYF	TGTGCCAGCAGCATCCTGACTAGCGAGGATACGCAGTATTTT
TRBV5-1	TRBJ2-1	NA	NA	CASSGRQGHNEQFF	TGCGCCAGCAGTGGGAGGCAGGGCCACAATGAGCAGTTCTTC
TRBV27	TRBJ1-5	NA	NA	CASSLSREWSQPQHF	TGTGCCAGCAGTTTATCGAGGGAGTGGAGTCAGCCCCAGCATTTT
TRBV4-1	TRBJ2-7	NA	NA	CASSLGQPYEQYF	TGCGCCAGCAGTTTAGGACAGCCCTACGAGCAGTACTTC
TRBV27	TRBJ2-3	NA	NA	CASRRTGGTDTQYF	TGTGCCAGCAGAAGGACGGGGGGCACAGATACGCAGTATTTT
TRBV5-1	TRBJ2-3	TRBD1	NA	CASRAGQGGADTQYF	TGCGCCAGCAGAGCCGGACAGGGAGGAGCAGATACGCAGTATTTT
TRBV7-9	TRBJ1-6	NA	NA	CASSSTSAPLHF	TGTGCCAGCAGCTCGACTTCGGCACCCCTCCACTTT
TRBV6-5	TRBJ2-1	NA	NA	CASSYSTASGGNEQFF	TGTGCCAGCAGTTACTCGACAGCTAGTGGGGGGAATGAGCAGTTCTTC
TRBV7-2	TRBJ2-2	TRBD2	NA	CASSLNGLGGPGELFF	TGTGCCAGCAGCTTAAATGGACTAGGAGGCCCCGGGGAGCTGTTTTTT